This TCR beta chain emerged from a study of blood T cell repertoires in COVID-19. For the study at large: Researchers got acute and convalescent COVID-19 samples from the United States, Italy and Spain. Sample material is recorded as cDNA or gDNA derived from T cells, B-cell-depleted T cells, or PBMCs.

Original data processing: Cell counts per sample came from amplifying reference gene primers. Method: immunoSEQ multiplex PCR; TCRdb's copy keeps in-frame clones and lacks some. Clone size and the V and J calls come from that table; the DNA yielded D and trimming. Here the sample spans more than 100,000 clones, over 65% being singletons. With 0 bases removed from V and 7 bases from J, the gap between germline ends came to 15 bases. Germline-derived CDR1 and CDR2 are SGHAT and FQNNGV. The CDR3 is 15 amino acids. The sequenced material came from peripheral blood. The rearrangement joins TRBV11-2 to TRBJ1-2, with unresolved D. This receptor was obtained from a woman aged 65 to 85 with acute or convalescent COVID-19. This chain's CDR3 is CASSLDWVIRSGYTF. CDR3 DNA: TGTGCCAGCAGCTTAGATTGGGTAATCCGGAGTGGCTACACCTTC.